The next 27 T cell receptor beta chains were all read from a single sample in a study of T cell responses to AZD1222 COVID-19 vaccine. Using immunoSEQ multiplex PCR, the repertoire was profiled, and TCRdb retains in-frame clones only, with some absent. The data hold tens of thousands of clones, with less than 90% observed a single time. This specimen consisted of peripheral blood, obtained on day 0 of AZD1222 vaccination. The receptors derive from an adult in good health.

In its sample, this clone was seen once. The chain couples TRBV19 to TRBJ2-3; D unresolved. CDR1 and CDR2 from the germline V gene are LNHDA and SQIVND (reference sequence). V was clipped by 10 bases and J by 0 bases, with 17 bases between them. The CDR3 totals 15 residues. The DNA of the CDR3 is TGTGCCATAGGCCAAACTGGGAATAGCACAGATACGCAGTATTTT. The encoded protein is CAIGQTGNSTDTQYF.

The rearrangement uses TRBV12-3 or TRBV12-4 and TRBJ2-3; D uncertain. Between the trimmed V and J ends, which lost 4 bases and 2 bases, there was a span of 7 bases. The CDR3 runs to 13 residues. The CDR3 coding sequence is TGTGCCAGCAGTTCCCCGCTCACAGATACGCAGTATTTT. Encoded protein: CASSSPLTDTQYF.

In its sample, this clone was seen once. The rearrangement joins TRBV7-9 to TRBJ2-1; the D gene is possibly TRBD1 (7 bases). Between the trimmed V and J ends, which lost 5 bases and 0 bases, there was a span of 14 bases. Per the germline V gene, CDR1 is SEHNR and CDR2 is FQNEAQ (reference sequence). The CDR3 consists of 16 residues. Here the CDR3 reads CASSLQGGLSYNEQFF. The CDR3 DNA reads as TGTGCCAGCAGCCTCCAGGGGGGACTCTCCTACAATGAGCAGTTCTTC.

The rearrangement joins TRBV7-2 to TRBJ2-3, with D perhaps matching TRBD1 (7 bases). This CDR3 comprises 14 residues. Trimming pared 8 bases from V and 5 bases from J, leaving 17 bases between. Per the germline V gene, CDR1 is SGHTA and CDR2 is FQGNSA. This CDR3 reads CASGMRQGGDTQYF. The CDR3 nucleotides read TGTGCCAGCGGAATGAGGCAGGGGGGAGATACGCAGTATTTT.

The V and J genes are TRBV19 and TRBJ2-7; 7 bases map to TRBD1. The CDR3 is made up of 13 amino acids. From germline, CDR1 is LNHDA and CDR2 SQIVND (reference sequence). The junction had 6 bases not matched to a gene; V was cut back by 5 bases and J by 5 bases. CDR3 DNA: TGTGCCAGTAGTTCGACAGGGATCAACGAGCAGTACTTC. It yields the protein CASSSTGINEQYF.

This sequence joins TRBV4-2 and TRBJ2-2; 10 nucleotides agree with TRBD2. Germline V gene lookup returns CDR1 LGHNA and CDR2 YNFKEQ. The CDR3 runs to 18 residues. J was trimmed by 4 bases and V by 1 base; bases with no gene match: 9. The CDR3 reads CASSQGSGRTVSTGELFF. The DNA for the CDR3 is TGTGCCAGCAGCCAAGGTAGCGGGAGGACGGTGAGCACCGGGGAGCTGTTTTTT.

The CDR3 DNA reads TGTGCCAGCAGCTTATTCGAAAACCAGCCCCAGCATTTT. The encoded protein is CASSLFENQPQHF. The genes are TRBV7-9 and TRBJ1-5, with no clear D. The V gene's germline CDR1 is SEHNR and CDR2 FQNEAQ (reference sequence). There are 13 residues in the CDR3. Trimming removed 2 bases from V and 7 bases from J, with 9 bases in between.

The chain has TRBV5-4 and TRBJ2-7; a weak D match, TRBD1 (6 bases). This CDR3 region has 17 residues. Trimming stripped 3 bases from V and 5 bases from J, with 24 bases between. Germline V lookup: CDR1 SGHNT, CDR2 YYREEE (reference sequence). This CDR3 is CASSSTGHRALGNEQYF. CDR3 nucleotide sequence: TGTGCCAGCAGCTCGACCGGCCACAGGGCCCTAGGGAACGAGCAGTACTTC.

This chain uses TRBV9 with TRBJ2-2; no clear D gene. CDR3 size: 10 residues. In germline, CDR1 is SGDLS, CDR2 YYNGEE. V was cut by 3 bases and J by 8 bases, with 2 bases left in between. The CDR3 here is CASSGGELFF. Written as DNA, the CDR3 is TGTGCCAGCAGCGGGGGGGAGCTGTTTTTT.

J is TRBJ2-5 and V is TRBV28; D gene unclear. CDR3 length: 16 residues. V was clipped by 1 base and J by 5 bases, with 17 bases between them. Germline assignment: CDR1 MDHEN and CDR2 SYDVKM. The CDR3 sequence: CASSLSGGLGMETQYF. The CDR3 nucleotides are TGTGCCAGCAGTTTATCTGGTGGATTGGGGATGGAGACCCAGTACTTC.

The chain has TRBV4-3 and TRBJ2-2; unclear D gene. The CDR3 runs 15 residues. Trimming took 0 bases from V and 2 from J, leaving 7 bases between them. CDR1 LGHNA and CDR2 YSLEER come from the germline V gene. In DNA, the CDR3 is TGCGCCAGCAGCCAAGATGTACACAACACCGGGGAGCTGTTTTTT. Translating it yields CASSQDVHNTGELFF.

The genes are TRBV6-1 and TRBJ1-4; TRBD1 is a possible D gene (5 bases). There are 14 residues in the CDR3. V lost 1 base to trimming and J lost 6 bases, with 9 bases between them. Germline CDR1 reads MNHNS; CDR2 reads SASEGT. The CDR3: CASSEEGTYEKLFF. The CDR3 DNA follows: TGTGCCAGCAGTGAAGAGGGGACTTATGAAAAACTGTTTTTT.

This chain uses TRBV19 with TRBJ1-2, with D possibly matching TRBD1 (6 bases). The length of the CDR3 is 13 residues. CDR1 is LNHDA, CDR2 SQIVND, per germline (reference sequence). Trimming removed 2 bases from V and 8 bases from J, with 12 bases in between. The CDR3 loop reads CASSIQGRTGYTF. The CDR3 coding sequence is TGTGCCAGTAGTATACAGGGGCGGACGGGCTACACCTTC.

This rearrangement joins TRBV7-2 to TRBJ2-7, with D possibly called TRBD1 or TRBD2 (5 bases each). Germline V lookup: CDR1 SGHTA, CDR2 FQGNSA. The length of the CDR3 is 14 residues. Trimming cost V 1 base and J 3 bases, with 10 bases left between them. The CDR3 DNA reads TGTGCCAGCAGCTTAGGGGGGTCGGGCTACGAGCAGTACTTC. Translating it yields CASSLGGSGYEQYF.

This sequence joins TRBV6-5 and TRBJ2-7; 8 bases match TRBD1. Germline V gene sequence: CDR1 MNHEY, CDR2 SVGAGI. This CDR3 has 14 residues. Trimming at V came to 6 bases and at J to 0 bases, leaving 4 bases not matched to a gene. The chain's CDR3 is CASSSGTGSYEQYF. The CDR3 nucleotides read TGTGCCAGCAGCTCCGGGACAGGCTCCTACGAGCAGTACTTC.

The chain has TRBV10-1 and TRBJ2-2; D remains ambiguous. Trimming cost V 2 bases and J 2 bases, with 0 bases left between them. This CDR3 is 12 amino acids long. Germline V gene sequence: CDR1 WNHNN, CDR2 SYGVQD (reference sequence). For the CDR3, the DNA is TGCGCCAGCAGTGAGAACACCGGGGAGCTGTTTTTT. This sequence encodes CASSENTGELFF.

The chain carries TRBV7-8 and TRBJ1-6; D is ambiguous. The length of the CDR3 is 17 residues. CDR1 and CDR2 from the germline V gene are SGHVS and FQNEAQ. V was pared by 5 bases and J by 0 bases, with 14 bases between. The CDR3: CASSAPGKSSYNSPLHF. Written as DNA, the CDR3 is TGTGCCAGCAGCGCGCCGGGAAAAAGCTCCTATAATTCACCCCTCCACTTT.

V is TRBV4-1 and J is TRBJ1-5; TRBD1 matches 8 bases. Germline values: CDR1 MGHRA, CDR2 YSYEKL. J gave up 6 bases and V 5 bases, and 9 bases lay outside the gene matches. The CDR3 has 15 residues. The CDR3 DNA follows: TGCGCCAGCAGCAACGACAGGGGAGGAGGTCAGCCCCAGCATTTT. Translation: CASSNDRGGGQPQHF.

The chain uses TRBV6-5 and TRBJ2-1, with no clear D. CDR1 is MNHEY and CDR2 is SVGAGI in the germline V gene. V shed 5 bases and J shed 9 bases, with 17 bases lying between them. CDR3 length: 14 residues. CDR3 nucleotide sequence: TGTGCCAGCAGTCCTCGGACGGACCCCATTGAGCAGTTCTTC. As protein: CASSPRTDPIEQFF.

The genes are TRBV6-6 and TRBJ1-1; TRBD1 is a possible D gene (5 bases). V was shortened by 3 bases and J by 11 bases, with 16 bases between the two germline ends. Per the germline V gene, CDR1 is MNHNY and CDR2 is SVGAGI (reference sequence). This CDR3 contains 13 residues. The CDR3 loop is CASSYGEGLNAFF. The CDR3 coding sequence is TGTGCCAGCAGTTATGGGGAGGGGTTGAACGCTTTCTTT.

CDR3 coding DNA: TGTGCCAGTATTGACAGGGGTCGCGGCAATCAGCCCCAGCATTTT. Protein sequence: CASIDRGRGNQPQHF. V and J are TRBV19 and TRBJ1-5, with 8 bases matching TRBD1. Germline V gene sequence: CDR1 LNHDA, CDR2 SQIVND (reference sequence). With V trimmed by 7 bases and J by 2 bases, 7 bases remained unmatched. The CDR3 is made up of 15 amino acids.

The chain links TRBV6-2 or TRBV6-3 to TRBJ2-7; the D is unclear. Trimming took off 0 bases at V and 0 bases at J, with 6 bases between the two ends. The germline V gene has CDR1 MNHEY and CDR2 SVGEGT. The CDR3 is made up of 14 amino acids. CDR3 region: CASSYSDSSYEQYF. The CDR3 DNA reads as TGTGCCAGCAGTTACTCCGATTCCTCCTACGAGCAGTACTTC.

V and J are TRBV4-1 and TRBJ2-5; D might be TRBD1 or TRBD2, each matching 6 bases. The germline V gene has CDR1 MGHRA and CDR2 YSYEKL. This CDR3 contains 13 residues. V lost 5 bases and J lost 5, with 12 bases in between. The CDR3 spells CASSTGGRETQYF. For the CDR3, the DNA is TGCGCCAGCAGCACCGGGGGCCGGGAGACCCAGTACTTC.

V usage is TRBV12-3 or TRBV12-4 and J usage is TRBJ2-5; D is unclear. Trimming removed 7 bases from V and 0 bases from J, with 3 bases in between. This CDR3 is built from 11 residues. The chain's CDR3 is CASMNQETQYF. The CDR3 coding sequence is TGTGCCAGCATGAACCAAGAGACCCAGTACTTC.

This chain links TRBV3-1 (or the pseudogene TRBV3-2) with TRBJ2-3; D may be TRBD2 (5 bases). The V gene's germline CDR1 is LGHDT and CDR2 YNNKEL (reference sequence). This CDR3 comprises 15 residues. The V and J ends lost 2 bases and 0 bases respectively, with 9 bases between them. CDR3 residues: CASSQSGTSTDTQYF. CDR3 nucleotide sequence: TGTGCCAGCAGCCAAAGCGGTACTAGCACAGATACGCAGTATTTT.

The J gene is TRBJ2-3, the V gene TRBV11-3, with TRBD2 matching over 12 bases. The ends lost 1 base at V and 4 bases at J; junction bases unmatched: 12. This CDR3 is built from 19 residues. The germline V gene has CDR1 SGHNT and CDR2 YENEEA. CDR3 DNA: TGTGCCAGCAGCTTAGGGGCTAGCGGGGGGGCCTGGCTTCCAGATACGCAGTATTTT. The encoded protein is CASSLGASGGAWLPDTQYF.

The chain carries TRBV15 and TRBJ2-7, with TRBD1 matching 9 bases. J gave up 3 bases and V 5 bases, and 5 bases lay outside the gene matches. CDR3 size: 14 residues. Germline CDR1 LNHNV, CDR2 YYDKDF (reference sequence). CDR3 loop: CATSGGQGGYEQYF. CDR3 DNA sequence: TGTGCCACCAGCGGGGGACAGGGTGGCTACGAGCAGTACTTC.